Listed here are 8 T cell receptor beta chains from one sample, sequenced in a study of blood T cell repertoires in COVID-19 (dated by TCRdb to 2020 to 2022). Libraries were prepared through the immunoSEQ multiplex PCR assay. TCRdb obtained this table from immuneACCESS and retained in-frame rearrangements with V and J assigned. These tables miss some clones; where compared with another copy, unresolved V genes account for less than half of the shortfall, and the remainder is unexplained. Within this sample are roughly 230,000 clones, with roughly 80% of them counted one time only. About 7.4% of the sample belongs to the ten largest clones. Sequenced material: peripheral blood. The source is a woman aged 80 or older with acute or convalescent COVID-19.

The chain carries TRBV28 and TRBJ1-6; tentatively, D is TRBD1 (5 bases). Germline lookup yields CDR1 MDHEN and CDR2 SYDVKM. Trimming pared 2 bases from V and 2 bases from J, leaving 10 bases between. This CDR3 contains 16 residues. The CDR3 sequence is CASSLRRGTYNSPLHF. In DNA form, the CDR3 reads TGTGCCAGCAGTTTAAGGCGGGGGACCTATAATTCACCCCTCCACTTT.

The gene calls are TRBV5-1 and TRBJ1-2; 7 bases agree with TRBD1. The V and J ends lost 0 bases and 4 bases, in that order; junction bases with no gene match: 6. This CDR3 has 15 amino acids. Germline CDR1 and CDR2: SGHRS and YFSETQ. The CDR3 is CASSLEGTETYGYTF. DNA of the CDR3: TGCGCCAGCAGCTTGGAGGGGACAGAGACCTATGGCTACACCTTC. Supplemented by reference TRBV5-1 and TRBJ1-2, the full variable domain reads KAGVTQTPRYLIKTRGQQVTLSCSPISGHRSVSWYQQTPGQGLQFLFEYFSETQRNKGNFPGRFSGRQFSNSRSEMNVSTLELGDSALYLCASSLEGTETYGYTFGSGTRLTVV.

The chain carries TRBV5-1 and TRBJ2-7; D is perhaps TRBD1 (5 bases). Germline CDR1 is SGHRS and CDR2 is YFSETQ. This CDR3 contains 17 residues. V was pared by 0 bases and J by 0 bases, with 16 bases between. This CDR3 is CASSLGPIDRNSYEQYF. For the CDR3, the DNA is TGCGCCAGCAGCTTGGGCCCCATCGACAGAAACTCCTACGAGCAGTACTTC.

This clone has only a few counts. The genes are TRBV6-2 or TRBV6-3 and TRBJ2-1; 13 bases fit TRBD2. The length of the CDR3 is 16 residues. V lost 4 bases, J lost 6 bases, and 6 bases stayed unmatched. The V gene's germline CDR1 is MNHEY and CDR2 SVGEGT. The CDR3 coding sequence is TGTGCCAGCAGTTCAGGACTAGCGGGAGCCCTCAATGAGCAGTTCTTC. This codes for CASSSGLAGALNEQFF.

The chain joins TRBV7-2 to TRBJ2-7; a possible D gene is TRBD2 (6 bases). CDR3 length: 14 amino acids. Germline V gene lookup returns CDR1 SGHTA and CDR2 FQGNSA. V shed 4 bases and J shed 2 bases, with 12 bases lying between them. The CDR3 protein is CASSSASGPYEQYF. CDR3 nucleotide sequence: TGTGCCAGCAGCTCCGCCAGCGGGCCCTACGAGCAGTACTTC.

V usage is TRBV19 and J usage is TRBJ1-2; weak D call: TRBD1 (6 bases). The CDR3 is 16 amino acids. Germline-derived CDR1 and CDR2 are LNHDA and SQIVND (reference sequence). Trimming took off 3 bases at V and 5 bases at J, with 19 bases between the two ends. The CDR3 region is CASSMSPTGGTYGYTF. In DNA form, the CDR3 reads TGTGCCAGTAGTATGTCCCCGACAGGAGGCACTTATGGCTACACCTTC.

V gene TRBV10-2 combines with J gene TRBJ2-5; perhaps TRBD1 as D (6 bases). The CDR3 covers 17 residues. The germline gives CDR1 WSHSY, CDR2 SAAADI. V lost 3 bases and J 4 bases, leaving 21 bases between the germline ends. CDR3 loop: CASSDAGGRGLGETQYF. In DNA, the CDR3 is TGCGCCAGCAGTGATGCGGGCGGCAGGGGTCTTGGAGAGACCCAGTACTTC.

The chain links TRBV28 to TRBJ2-7, with D possibly matching TRBD1 (6 bases). Germline-derived CDR1 and CDR2 are MDHEN and SYDVKM. The CDR3 runs 15 residues. V was clipped by 3 bases and J by 3 bases, with 15 bases between them. CDR3 bases: TGTGCCAGCAGTTTCGGTCAGGGGCCTCTCTACGAGCAGTACTTC. Translation: CASSFGQGPLYEQYF.